The clone carrying this T cell receptor (beta chain) was seen ten or more times. Its matching antigen is unknown. The investigators amplified TCR beta CDR3 regions from RNA transcripts. HTBI primers drove first-round RT-PCR of the TCR CDR3. TCRdb re-analysed the multiplex PCR reads in MiXCR, keeping a single row per CDR3 protein. The sample records around 440,000 distinct CDR3 sequences, around 14% being singletons. CDR1 and CDR2 (germline): SGHTA, FQGTGA. V was clipped by 5 bases and J by 3 bases, with 17 bases between them. This CDR3 is built from 15 residues. The sample is drawn from a study of T cells in Graves' hyperthyroidism and ophthalmopathy. Whole-study findings and limits: Stable hyperthyroidism and ophthalmopathy were separated using 13 V-J signatures. Ophthalmopathy got predicted by the model a median approximately 6 months before its onset.

Isolation of PBMCs was performed on about 10 ml fresh peripheral blood. The clonotype originates from a woman in her late teens or twenties with Graves' hyperthyroidism. The sample consisted of blood. The chain couples TRBV7-3 to TRBJ2-7, with D tentatively TRBD1 (6 bases). Here the CDR3 reads CASSLSTGLNYEQYF. CDR3 DNA: TGTGCCAGCAGCCTAAGTACAGGGCTAAACTACGAGCAGTACTTC.